The rows below give T cell receptor beta chains drawn from one sample of a study of T cells in Graves' hyperthyroidism and ophthalmopathy. TCRdb passed the multiplex PCR reads through MiXCR, listing each CDR3 protein once. The table records 500,000 to 600,000 distinct CDR3 sequences, approximately 44% of them present only once. The sequenced material came from peripheral blood or thyroid tissue (not recorded which). These receptors all stem from a woman between 18 and 30 years old with Graves' hyperthyroidism. CDR3s include the opening cysteine and the closing phenylalanine or tryptophan. The D gene is left open where the match is weak. The size entry is marked missing in some rows and otherwise reads once, few, many or a size class.

j_gene,v_gene,abundance,d_gene,CDR3aa,CDR3nt
TRBJ1-3,TRBV5-8,few,-,CASSEGLNTIYF,TGTGCCAGCAGTGAGGGACTTAACACCATATATTTT
TRBJ2-7,TRBV2,many,-,CASSEGFPYEQYF,TGTGCCAGCAGTGAAGGATTTCCTTACGAGCAGTACTTC
TRBJ1-2,TRBV5-5,once,TRBD1,CASSLWTGGTVGCTF,TGTGCCAGCAGCCTATGGACAGGGGGCACTGTGGGCTGCACCTTC
TRBJ2-7,TRBV29-1,-,TRBD2,CSPRDDGTSAYEQYF,TGCAGTCCGAGAGATGACGGGACTAGCGCCTACGAGCAGTACTTC
TRBJ2-2,TRBV7-3,few,TRBD1,CASSPGQGRYNEQFF,TGTGCCAGCAGCCCTGGACAGGGCCGATACAATGAGCAGTTTTTT
TRBJ1-5,TRBV29-1,few,TRBD1,CSVSPGQGGQPQHF,TGCAGCGTGTCACCGGGACAGGGGGGGCAGCCCCAGCATTTT
TRBJ1-2,TRBV5-1,-,-,CASSVTGRDDGYTF,TGCGCCAGCAGCGTGACAGGACGGGATGATGGCTACACCTTC
TRBJ2-7,TRBV2,-,TRBD1,CASSPRETGGNEQYF,TGTGCCAGCAGTCCCCGCGAGACAGGGGGCAACGAGCAGTACTTC
TRBJ1-2,TRBV18,few,-,CASSPGGTVYGYTF,TGTGCCAGCTCACCAGGGGGGACCGTCTATGGCTACACCTTC
TRBJ2-7,TRBV6-5,many,TRBD1,CASRGGTGAYEQYF,TGTGCCAGCAGGGGAGGGACAGGGGCGTACGAGCAGTACTTC
TRBJ2-5,TRBV20-1,-,TRBD2,CSASGTGQETQYF,TGCAGTGCCAGCGGGACGGGTCAAGAGACCCAGTACTTC
TRBJ2-5,TRBV5-6,-,-,CASSLPRQQETQYF,TGTGCCAGCAGCTTGCCGCGACAGCAAGAGACCCAGTACTTC
TRBJ1-2,TRBV9,many,TRBD1,CASSLQGFPGYTF,TGTGCCAGCAGTCTACAGGGGTTTCCTGGCTACACCTTC
TRBJ1-1,TRBV29-1,-,-,CSVEDPNREAFF,TGCAGCGTTGAAGATCCCAACAGGGAAGCTTTCTTT
TRBJ2-6,TRBV24-1,many,-,CATSDFSGSHSGANVLTF,TGTGCCACCAGTGATTTTTCAGGTTCTCACTCTGGGGCCAACGTCCTGACTTTC
TRBJ1-2,TRBV29-1,-,-,CSGRLSGHGYTF,TGCAGCGGAAGATTGTCGGGGCATGGCTACACCTTC
TRBJ2-1,TRBV5-8,once,TRBD2,CASSLAVPSGVYNEQFF,TGTGCCAGCAGCTTGGCGGTCCCTAGCGGGGTCTACAATGAGCAGTTCTTC
TRBJ1-2,TRBV27,many,TRBD1,CASSVNRGREGYTF,TGTGCCAGCAGTGTCAACAGGGGGCGAGAGGGCTACACCTTC
TRBJ1-1,TRBV19,-,-,CASSATPGSTEAFF,TGTGCCAGTAGTGCAACCCCTGGATCCACTGAAGCTTTCTTT
TRBJ2-3,TRBV4-1,once,TRBD2,CASSPGGSVRDTQYF,TGCGCCAGCAGCCCCGGGGGGAGCGTTAGAGATACGCAGTATTTT
TRBJ2-7,TRBV18,-,-,CASSAVRVPTYEQYF,TGTGCCAGCTCAGCCGTAAGAGTTCCCACCTACGAGCAGTACTTC
TRBJ2-7,TRBV13,-,-,CASSPGPREQYF,TGTGCCAGCAGCCCGGGGCCCAGGGAGCAGTACTTC
TRBJ2-7,TRBV2,many,-,CASSVGGVWYEQYF,TGTGCCAGCAGCGTCGGCGGGGTATGGTACGAGCAGTACTTC
TRBJ2-1,TRBV6-6,-,-,CASSQDRGRRTYNEQFF,TGTGCCAGCAGCCAAGATCGGGGGAGGCGGACCTACAATGAGCAGTTCTTC
TRBJ1-1,TRBV12-3/TRBV12-4,many,-,CASGQKGGGTEAFF,TGTGCCAGCGGGCAGAAGGGAGGGGGGACTGAAGCTTTCTTT
TRBJ2-2,TRBV7-3,many,-,CASSSEQGNTGELFF,TGTGCCAGCAGCTCGGAACAGGGGAACACCGGGGAGCTGTTTTTT
TRBJ1-2,TRBV2,many,-,CASGRDSHSGYTF,TGTGCCAGCGGTCGGGACTCCCACAGCGGCTACACCTTC
TRBJ2-7,TRBV20-1,many,TRBD1,CSARVPQGAGNEQYF,TGCAGTGCTAGAGTCCCACAGGGGGCGGGAAACGAGCAGTACTTC
TRBJ2-7,TRBV7-3,once,TRBD1,CACNPGQVNEQYF,TGTGCCTGCAATCCGGGACAGGTGAACGAGCAGTACTTC
TRBJ2-7,TRBV3-1,-,-,CASRDTGGGSYEQYF,TGTGCCAGCAGAGATACAGGTGGCGGGTCCTACGAGCAGTACTTC
TRBJ2-3,TRBV25-1,many,-,CASSEFETSTDTQYF,TGTGCCAGCAGTGAATTCGAGACAAGCACAGATACGCAGTATTTT
TRBJ2-7,TRBV29-1,-,-,CSVEQGPRSYEQYF,TGCAGCGTTGAACAGGGCCCTAGATCCTACGAGCAGTACTTC
TRBJ1-5,TRBV24-1,-,-,CATSGSYEHF,TGTGCCACCAGCGGGAGTTACGAGCATTTT
TRBJ2-5,TRBV27,few,TRBD2,CASSSPGLAGVQVQYF,TGTGCCAGCAGTTCCCCGGGACTAGCGGGGGTCCAGGTCCAGTACTTC
TRBJ2-7,TRBV9,-,-,CASSPEGGYEQYF,TGTGCCAGCAGCCCAGAAGGGGGCTACGAGCAGTACTTC
TRBJ2-7,TRBV2,many,-,CASRSGQDRYEQYF,TGTGCCAGCAGATCGGGGCAGGACCGCTACGAGCAGTACTTC
TRBJ2-3,TRBV24-1,-,TRBD2,CATCGSGSSDTQYF,TGTGCCACCTGTGGGAGCGGGAGCTCAGATACGCAGTATTTT
TRBJ1-1,TRBV20-1,-,-,CSARSETGNEAFF,TGCAGTGCTAGATCGGAGACAGGCAATGAAGCTTTCTTT
TRBJ1-2,TRBV7-6,-,TRBD1,CASSRGTGPNYGYTF,TGTGCCAGCAGCAGGGGGACAGGCCCCAACTATGGCTACACCTTC
TRBJ2-5,TRBV7-6,-,TRBD2,CASSLAHAGGQETQHF,TGTGCCAGCAGCTTAGCTCACGCGGGAGGGCAAGAGACCCAGCACTTC
TRBJ1-5,TRBV15,large,-,CATSRGEQPQHF,TGTGCCACCAGCAGAGGTGAACAGCCCCAGCATTTT
TRBJ2-7,TRBV4-2,many,TRBD1,CASSQEMDRGDEQYF,TGTGCCAGCAGCCAAGAAATGGACAGGGGGGACGAGCAGTACTTC
TRBJ2-3,TRBV27,-,-,CASSIGVGDTQYF,TGTGCCAGCAGTATCGGGGTGGGAGATACGCAGTATTTT
TRBJ2-5,TRBV10-3,many,-,CAIRKQETQYF,TGTGCCATCAGAAAGCAAGAGACCCAGTACTTC
TRBJ2-7,TRBV10-3,-,TRBD1,CAISFTGTGFYEQYF,TGTGCCATCAGTTTTACCGGGACAGGGTTCTACGAGCAGTACTTC